The 15 T cell receptor beta chains given below trace back to one sample, sequenced in a study of molecular identifiers for immune sequencing clone quantification. A single record per CDR3 protein comes from TCRdb applying MiXCR to the PCR reads. The sample has more than 450,000 distinct CDR3 sequences, around 23% seen once; the top ten hold just over 0.75%. Sequencing input: naive CD8+ T cells from blood, with Jurkat cell RNA spiked in. Subset of the sample: FACS-sorted CD8+CD4-CCR7+CD45RA+ naive T cells. All receptors derive from a human donor in good health. Some libraries in this study had Jurkat cell RNA spiked in.

In its sample, this clonotype was seen a few times. The chain combines TRBV7-9 with TRBJ1-2; 12 bases line up with TRBD1. With V trimmed by 5 bases and J by 7 bases, 11 bases remained unmatched. There are 16 residues in the CDR3. The V gene's germline CDR1 is SEHNR and CDR2 FQNEAQ (reference sequence). The CDR3 loop is CASSLPGQGAYSGYTF. Written as DNA, the CDR3 is TGTGCCAGCAGCCTTCCGGGACAGGGGGCGTATAGTGGCTACACCTTC.

As concerns this clonotype: With a much larger clone just one base away, this may be a read error. The V and J genes are TRBV13 and TRBJ1-1; D unclear. Per the germline V gene, CDR1 is PRHDT and CDR2 is FYEKMQ (reference sequence). This CDR3 comprises 13 residues. This CDR3 is CASSSRPGTEALF. CDR3 in DNA: TGTGCCAGCAGCTCGAGACCGGGCACTGAAGCTCTCTTT.

This clonotype occurred once. The junction departs from germline at one end; a sequencing error may be responsible. This chain uses TRBV30 with TRBJ1-1; no reliable D call. The CDR3 spans 11 residues. The germline V gene encodes CDR1 GTSNPN and CDR2 SVGIG (reference sequence). CDR3 amino acids: CAWREDSEALF. CDR3 coding DNA: TGTGCCTGGAGGGAGGACTCTGAAGCTCTCTTT.

This clonotype was observed many times. This chain connects TRBV28 to TRBJ2-7; D is unresolved. V lost 1 base, J lost 6 bases, and 4 bases lay in between. CDR1 is MDHEN and CDR2 is SYDVKM in the germline V gene. CDR3 length: 11 residues. This chain's CDR3 is CASSLLVEQYF. CDR3 bases: TGTGCCAGCAGTTTATTGGTCGAGCAGTACTTC.

This clonotype was observed a handful of times. V usage is TRBV18 and J usage is TRBJ2-3, with 8 nucleotides matching TRBD2. This CDR3 spans 15 amino acids. The germline CDR1 and CDR2 sequences are KGHSH and LQKENI. J lost 2 bases, V lost 3 bases, and 4 bases had no gene match. Here the CDR3 reads CASSPELAVTDTQYF. The CDR3 DNA follows: TGTGCCAGCTCACCGGAACTAGCGGTCACAGATACGCAGTATTTT.

The sample holds many counts of this clonotype. The J gene is TRBJ2-3, the V gene TRBV20-1; 10 nucleotides agree with TRBD1. This CDR3 has 16 residues. Losses at the gene ends were 6 bases for V and 2 bases for J; bases not matched to a gene: 11. Germline values: CDR1 DFQATT, CDR2 SNEGSKA (reference sequence). CDR3 in amino acids: CSAFPLGTGATDTQYF. CDR3 DNA: TGCAGTGCCTTCCCTCTAGGGACAGGGGCCACAGATACGCAGTATTTT.

This clonotype turned up a few times. The chain is built from TRBV27 and TRBJ1-6, with TRBD1 identical over 7 bases. The CDR3 sequence is 14 residues long. J gave up 7 bases and V 7 bases, and 7 bases lay outside the gene matches. Germline loops: CDR1 MNHEY, CDR2 SMNVEV (reference sequence). CDR3 DNA sequence: TGTGCCAGCACGGGGGGACAGCTCAATTCACCCCTCCACTTT. Amino acid sequence: CASTGGQLNSPLHF.

This clonotype appeared many times. The chain has TRBV4-3 and TRBJ2-5; a weak D match, TRBD2 (6 bases). Trimming took off 4 bases at V and 1 base at J, with 13 bases between the two ends. The CDR3 is made up of 15 amino acids. Per germline, CDR1 LGHNA and CDR2 YSLEER. CDR3 DNA sequence: TGCGCCAGCAGCCCGTGGAGGGACCGCCAAGAGACCCAGTACTTC. The encoded protein is CASSPWRDRQETQYF.

The rearrangement uses TRBV9 and TRBJ2-1, with 8 bases fitting TRBD2. Germline loops: CDR1 SGDLS, CDR2 YYNGEE. This CDR3 is built from 16 residues. With 4 bases clipped from V and 9 bases from J, the junction kept 15 bases outside the gene matches. In DNA, the CDR3 is TGTGCCAGCAGCCGGTTCGGGACTAGTGGTATCGGTGAGCAGTTCTTC. This codes for CASSRFGTSGIGEQFF.

Ten or more counts support this clonotype. The V gene is TRBV24-1, the J gene TRBJ2-1; D possibly uses TRBD1 or TRBD2 (5 bases each). The CDR3 spans 16 residues. The germline V gene encodes CDR1 KGHDR and CDR2 SFDVKD. V lost 3 bases, J lost 4 bases, and 15 bases lay in between. The CDR3 DNA reads as TGTGCCACCAGTGATCCACTAAGGGGACCATACAATGAGCAGTTCTTC. This gives the protein CATSDPLRGPYNEQFF.

The table lists this clonotype with many counts. The chain is built from TRBV13 and TRBJ2-7; D perhaps matches TRBD2 (5 bases). CDR3 size: 15 residues. V shed 1 base and J shed 6 bases, with 16 bases lying between them. Germline V gives CDR1 PRHDT, CDR2 FYEKMQ (reference sequence). CDR3 sequence: CASSLAGLSIGEQYF. CDR3 sequence (DNA): TGTGCCAGCAGCTTAGCCGGACTGAGCATAGGCGAGCAGTACTTC.

A remark on this clonotype: A much more abundant neighbour one base away suggests this may be a read error. The chain links TRBV4-2 to TRBJ2-7; weak D call: TRBD2 (6 bases). This CDR3 has 15 amino acids. Looked up from germline, CDR1 is LGHNA and CDR2 is YNFKEQ. CDR3 sequence: CANSQQEGPGDEQYF. CDR3 nucleotides: TGTGCCAACAGCCAGCAGGAGGGCCCTGGGGACGAGCAGTACTTC.

This clonotype showed up just a few times. This chain links TRBV20-1 with TRBJ2-5; 9 nucleotides line up with TRBD1. The CDR3 loop spans 12 amino acids. Germline V gives CDR1 DFQATT, CDR2 SNEGSKA (reference sequence). With 6 bases clipped from V and 5 bases from J, the junction kept 4 bases outside the gene matches. Written as DNA, the CDR3 is TGCAGTGCGAGGGACAGGGTTGAGACCCAGTACTTC. Residues: CSARDRVETQYF.

This clonotype was detected many times. The chain links TRBV29-1 to TRBJ2-7; D gene unclear. The CDR3 runs 15 residues. Per the germline V gene, CDR1 is SQVTM and CDR2 is ANQGSEA. Trimming pared 4 bases from V and 2 bases from J, leaving 18 bases between. The CDR3 bases are TGCAGCGTTGTATCCGAAATCAACCCCGCCTACGAGCAGTACTTC. Residues: CSVVSEINPAYEQYF.

There are many counts of this clonotype. The V call is TRBV29-1, the J call TRBJ2-3, with TRBD2 matching 10 bases. CDR1 and CDR2 (germline): SQVTM, ANQGSEA. The CDR3 extends over 15 amino acids. J lost 3 bases, V lost 4 bases, and 7 bases had no gene match. CDR3 nucleotide sequence: TGCAGCGTTGTGGGTAGCGGGAGGTCGACAGATACGCAGTATTTT. Translation gives CSVVGSGRSTDTQYF.